This record looks at one T cell receptor beta chain sequence and its context. The sample originates from a study of blood T cell repertoires in COVID-19. For the study at large: Samples representing acute and convalescent COVID-19 were sourced from the United States, Italy and Spain. The analysed material was cDNA or gDNA that came from T cells, B-cell-depleted T cells, or PBMCs.

Assay used: immunoSEQ multiplex PCR; TCRdb lists only in-frame clones, some missing. The profile shows around 62,000 clones, over 75% of them singletons. Germline loops: CDR1 SGHAT, CDR2 FQNNGV. V lost 3 bases, J lost 4 bases, and 14 bases lay in between. The CDR3 runs 15 residues. The genes are TRBV11-2 and TRBJ2-3; D is ambiguous. This receptor was obtained from a man between 50 and 59 years old with acute or convalescent COVID-19. The sequencing input was peripheral blood. The CDR3 here is CASSFPQLSPDTQYF. In nucleotides, the CDR3 is TGTGCCAGCAGCTTCCCTCAGTTGTCGCCAGATACGCAGTATTTT.